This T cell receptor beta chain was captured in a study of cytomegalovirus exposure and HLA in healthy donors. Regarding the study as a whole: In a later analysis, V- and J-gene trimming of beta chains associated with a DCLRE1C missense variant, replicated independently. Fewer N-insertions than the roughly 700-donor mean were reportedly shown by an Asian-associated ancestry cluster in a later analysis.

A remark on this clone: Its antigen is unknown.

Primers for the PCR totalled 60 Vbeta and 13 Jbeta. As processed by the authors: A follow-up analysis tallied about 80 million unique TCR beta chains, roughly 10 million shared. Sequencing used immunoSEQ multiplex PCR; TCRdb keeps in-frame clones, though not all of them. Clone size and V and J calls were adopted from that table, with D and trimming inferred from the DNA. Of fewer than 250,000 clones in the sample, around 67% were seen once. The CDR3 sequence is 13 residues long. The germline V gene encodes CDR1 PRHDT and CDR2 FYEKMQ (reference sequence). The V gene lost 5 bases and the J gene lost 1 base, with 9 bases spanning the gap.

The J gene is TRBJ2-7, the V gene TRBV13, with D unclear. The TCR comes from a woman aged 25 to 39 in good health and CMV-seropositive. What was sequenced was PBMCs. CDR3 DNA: TGTGCCAGCAGCCCTCGGGTTTCCTACGAGCAGTACTTC. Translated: CASSPRVSYEQYF.